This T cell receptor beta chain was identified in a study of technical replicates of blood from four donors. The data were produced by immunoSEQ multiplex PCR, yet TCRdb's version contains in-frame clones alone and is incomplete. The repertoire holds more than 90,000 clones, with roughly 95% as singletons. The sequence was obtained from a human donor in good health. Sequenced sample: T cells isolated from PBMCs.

For the CDR3, the DNA is TGTGCCAGCAGTGTTAGCGGGAGGGCCAGTAATGAGCAGTTCTTC. This sequence encodes CASSVSGRASNEQFF. The gene calls are TRBV27 and TRBJ2-1; 11 bases line up with TRBD2. Per germline, CDR1 MNHEY and CDR2 SMNVEV (reference sequence). The CDR3 runs to 15 residues. J gave up 7 bases and V 5 bases, and 7 bases lay outside the gene matches.